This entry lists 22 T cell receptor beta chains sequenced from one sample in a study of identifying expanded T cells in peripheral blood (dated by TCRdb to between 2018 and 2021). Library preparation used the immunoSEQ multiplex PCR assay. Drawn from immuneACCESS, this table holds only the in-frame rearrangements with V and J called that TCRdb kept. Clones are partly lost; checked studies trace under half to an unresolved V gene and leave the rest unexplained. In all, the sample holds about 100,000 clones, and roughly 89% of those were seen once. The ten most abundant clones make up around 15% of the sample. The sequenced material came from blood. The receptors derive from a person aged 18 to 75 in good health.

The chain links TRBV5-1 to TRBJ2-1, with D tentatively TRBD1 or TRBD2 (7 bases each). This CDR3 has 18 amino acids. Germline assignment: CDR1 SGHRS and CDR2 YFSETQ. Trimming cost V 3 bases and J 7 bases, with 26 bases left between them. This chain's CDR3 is CASSWKPDPGGVRNEQFF. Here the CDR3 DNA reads TGCGCCAGCAGCTGGAAGCCTGACCCAGGGGGGGTCCGAAATGAGCAGTTCTTC.

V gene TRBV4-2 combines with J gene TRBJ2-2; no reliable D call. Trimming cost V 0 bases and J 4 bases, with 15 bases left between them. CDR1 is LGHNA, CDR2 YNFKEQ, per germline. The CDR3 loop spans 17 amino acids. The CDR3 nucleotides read TGTGCCAGCAGCCAAGAACTCGCTGGGCGGTCCACCGGGGAGCTGTTTTTT. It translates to CASSQELAGRSTGELFF.

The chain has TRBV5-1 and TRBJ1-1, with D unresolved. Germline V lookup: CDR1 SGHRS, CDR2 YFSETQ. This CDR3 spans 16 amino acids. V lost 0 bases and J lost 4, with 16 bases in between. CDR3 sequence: CASSLGGSRGSTEAFF. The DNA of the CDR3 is TGCGCCAGCAGCTTGGGAGGCTCCCGAGGATCCACTGAAGCTTTCTTT. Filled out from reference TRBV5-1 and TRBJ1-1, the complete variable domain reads KAGVTQTPRYLIKTRGQQVTLSCSPISGHRSVSWYQQTPGQGLQFLFEYFSETQRNKGNFPGRFSGRQFSNSRSEMNVSTLELGDSALYLCASSLGGSRGSTEAFFGQGTRLTVV.

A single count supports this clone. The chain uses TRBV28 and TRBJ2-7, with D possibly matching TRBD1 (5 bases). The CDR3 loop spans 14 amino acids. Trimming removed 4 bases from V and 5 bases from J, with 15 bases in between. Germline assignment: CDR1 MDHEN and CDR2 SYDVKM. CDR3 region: CASSSRGISNEQYF. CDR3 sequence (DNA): TGTGCCAGCAGTTCTAGGGGAATCTCTAACGAGCAGTACTTC. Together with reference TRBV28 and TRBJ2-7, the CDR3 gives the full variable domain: DVKVTQSSRYLVKRTGEKVFLECVQDMDHENMFWYRQDPGLGLRLIYFSYDVKMKEKGDIPEGYSVSREKKERFSLILESASTNQTSMYLCASSSRGISNEQYFGPGTRLTVT.

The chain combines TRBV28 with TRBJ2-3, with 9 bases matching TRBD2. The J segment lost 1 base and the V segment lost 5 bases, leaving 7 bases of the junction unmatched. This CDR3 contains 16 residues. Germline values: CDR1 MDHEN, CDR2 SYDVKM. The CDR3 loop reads CASSDGGRGGTDTQYF. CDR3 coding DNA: TGTGCCAGCAGTGACGGCGGGAGGGGGGGCACAGATACGCAGTATTTT.

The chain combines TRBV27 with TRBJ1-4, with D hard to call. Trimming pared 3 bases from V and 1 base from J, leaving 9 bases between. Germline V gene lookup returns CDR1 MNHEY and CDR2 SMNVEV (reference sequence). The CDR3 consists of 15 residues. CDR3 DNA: TGTGCCAGCAGTTTGTACAGAGGAACTAATGAAAAACTGTTTTTT. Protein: CASSLYRGTNEKLFF.

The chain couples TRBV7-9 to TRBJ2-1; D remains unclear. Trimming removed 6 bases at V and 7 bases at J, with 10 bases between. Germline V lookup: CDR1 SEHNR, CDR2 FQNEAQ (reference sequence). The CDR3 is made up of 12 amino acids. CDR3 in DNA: TGTGCCAGCAGACTAAGTACGAATGAGCAGTTCTTC. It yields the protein CASRLSTNEQFF.

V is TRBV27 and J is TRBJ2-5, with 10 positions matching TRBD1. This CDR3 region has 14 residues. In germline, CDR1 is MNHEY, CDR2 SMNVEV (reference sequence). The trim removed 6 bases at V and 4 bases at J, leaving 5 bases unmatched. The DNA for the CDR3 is TGTGCCAGCAGACCGGACAGGGGGACAGAGACCCAGTACTTC. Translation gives CASRPDRGTETQYF.

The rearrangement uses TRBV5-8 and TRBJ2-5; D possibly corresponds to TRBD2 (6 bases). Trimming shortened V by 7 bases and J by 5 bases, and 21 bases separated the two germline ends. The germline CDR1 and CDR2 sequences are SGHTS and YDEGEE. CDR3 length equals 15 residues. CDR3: CASRTTSSTVETQYF. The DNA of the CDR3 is TGTGCCAGCCGAACTACTAGCAGCACCGTGGAGACCCAGTACTTC.

The CDR3 region is CARSLEGTPPYNSPLHF. The CDR3 DNA follows: TGTGCCAGAAGCTTGGAGGGGACCCCTCCCTATAATTCACCCCTCCACTTT. The chain joins TRBV5-3 to TRBJ1-6; D is possibly TRBD1 (5 bases). TRBV5-3 falls under the ORF class, with uncertain function. V lost 0 bases and J 2 bases, leaving 12 bases between the germline ends. The CDR3 is 17 residues long.

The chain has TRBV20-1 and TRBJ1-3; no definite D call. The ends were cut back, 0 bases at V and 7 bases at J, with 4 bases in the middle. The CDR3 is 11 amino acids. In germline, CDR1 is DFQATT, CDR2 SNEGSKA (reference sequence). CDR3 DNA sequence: TGCAGTGCTAGAGATGGGAACACCATATATTTT. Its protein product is CSARDGNTIYF.

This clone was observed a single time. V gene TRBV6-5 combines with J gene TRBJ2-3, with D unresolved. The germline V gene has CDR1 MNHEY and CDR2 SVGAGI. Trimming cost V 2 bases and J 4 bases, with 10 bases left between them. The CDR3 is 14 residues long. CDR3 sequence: CASSYLSMADTQYF. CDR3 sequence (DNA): TGTGCCAGCAGTTACCTTAGCATGGCAGATACGCAGTATTTT.

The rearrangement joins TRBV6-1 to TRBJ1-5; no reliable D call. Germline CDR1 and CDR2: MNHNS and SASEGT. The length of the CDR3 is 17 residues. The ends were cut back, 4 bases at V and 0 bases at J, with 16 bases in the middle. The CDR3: CASSVIPGEYSNQPQHF. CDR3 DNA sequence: TGTGCCAGCAGTGTTATCCCCGGGGAATATAGCAATCAGCCCCAGCATTTT.

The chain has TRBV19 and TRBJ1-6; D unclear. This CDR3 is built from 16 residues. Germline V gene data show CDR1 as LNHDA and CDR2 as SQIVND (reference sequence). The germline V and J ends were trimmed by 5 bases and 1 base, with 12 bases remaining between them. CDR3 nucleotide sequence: TGTGCCAGTAGTGGAGGTCAAGGTTCCTATAATTCACCCCTCCACTTT. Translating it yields CASSGGQGSYNSPLHF.

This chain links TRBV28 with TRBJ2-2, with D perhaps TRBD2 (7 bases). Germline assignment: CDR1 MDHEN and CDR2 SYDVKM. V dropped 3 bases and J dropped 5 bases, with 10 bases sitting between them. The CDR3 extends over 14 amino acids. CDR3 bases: TGTGCCAGCAGTTTGAGGGGGGGGACCGGGGAGCTGTTTTTT. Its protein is CASSLRGGTGELFF.

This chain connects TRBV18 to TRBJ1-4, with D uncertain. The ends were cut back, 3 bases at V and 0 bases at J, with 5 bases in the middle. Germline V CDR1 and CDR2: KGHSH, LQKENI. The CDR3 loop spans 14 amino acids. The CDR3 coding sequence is TGTGCCAGCTCACCTTCTACAACTAATGAAAAACTGTTTTTT. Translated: CASSPSTTNEKLFF.

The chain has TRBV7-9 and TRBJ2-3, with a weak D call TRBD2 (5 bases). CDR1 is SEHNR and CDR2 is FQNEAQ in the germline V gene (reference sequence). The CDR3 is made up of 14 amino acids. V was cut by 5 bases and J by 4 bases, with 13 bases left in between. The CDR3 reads CASSTTEGADTQYF. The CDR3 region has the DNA TGTGCCAGCAGCACTACCGAGGGAGCAGATACGCAGTATTTT.

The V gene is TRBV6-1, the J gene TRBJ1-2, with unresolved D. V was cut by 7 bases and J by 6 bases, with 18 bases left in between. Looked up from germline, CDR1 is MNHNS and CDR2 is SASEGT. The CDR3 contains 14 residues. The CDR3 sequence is CASTPGQAVDGYTF. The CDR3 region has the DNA TGTGCCAGCACCCCCGGGCAAGCAGTCGATGGCTACACCTTC.

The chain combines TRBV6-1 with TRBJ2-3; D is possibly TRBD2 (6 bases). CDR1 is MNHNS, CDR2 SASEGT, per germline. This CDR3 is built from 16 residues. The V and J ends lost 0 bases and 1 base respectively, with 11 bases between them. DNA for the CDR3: TGTGCCAGCAGTGAAGCATCCGGGGGAGGCACAGATACGCAGTATTTT. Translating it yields CASSEASGGGTDTQYF.

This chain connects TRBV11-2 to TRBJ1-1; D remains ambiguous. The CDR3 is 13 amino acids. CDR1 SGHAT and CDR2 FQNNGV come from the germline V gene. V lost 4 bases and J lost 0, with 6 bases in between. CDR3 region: CASSSAMNTEAFF. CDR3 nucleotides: TGTGCCAGCAGCTCCGCAATGAACACTGAAGCTTTCTTT.

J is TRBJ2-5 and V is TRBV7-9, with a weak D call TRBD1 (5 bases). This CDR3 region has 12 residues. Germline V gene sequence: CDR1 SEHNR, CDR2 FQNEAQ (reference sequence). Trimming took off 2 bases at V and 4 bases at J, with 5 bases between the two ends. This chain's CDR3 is CASSLRGETQYF. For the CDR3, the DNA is TGTGCCAGCAGCTTAAGGGGAGAGACCCAGTACTTC.

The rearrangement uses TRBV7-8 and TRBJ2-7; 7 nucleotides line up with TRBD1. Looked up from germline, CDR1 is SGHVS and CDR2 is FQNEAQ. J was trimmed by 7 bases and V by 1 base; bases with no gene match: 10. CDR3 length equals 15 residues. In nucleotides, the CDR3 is TGTGCCAGCAGCTTAGGGGTCAGGGGGTCGGAGGAGCAGTACTTC. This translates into CASSLGVRGSEEQYF.